Listed below are T cell receptor beta chains from one sample, sequenced in a study of tumor and adjacent non-tumor tissue in lung cancer. TCRdb called the multiplex PCR reads again in MiXCR, with one record for every CDR3 protein. The sample records 90,000 to 100,000 distinct CDR3 sequences, 80% being singletons. Sequencing input: distant non-tumor lung tissue. Receptors were obtained from a man in his fifties or sixties with small cell lung cancer. Both conserved end residues are part of each CDR3. Fields, in order: CDR3 DNA, CDR3 protein, V gene, D gene, J gene, clone size. A D gene is named only where the DNA matches it firmly. Clone size is given for some rows only: seen once, a few or many times, or a class if the clone is expanded.

TGTACCGGCAGCCGAGAGGGCAGCTTCTATGGCTACACCTTC CTGSREGSFYGYTF TRBV7-9 NA TRBJ1-2 NA
TGCAGCGTCCCAGGACAAGGTGAAGAGACCCAGTACTTC CSVPGQGEETQYF TRBV29-1 NA TRBJ2-5 NA
TGTGCCAGCAGCTCAGAAACGAGGACTAGCAGGAATGGTAATGAGCAGTTCTTC CASSSETRTSRNGNEQFF TRBV11-1 TRBD2 TRBJ2-1 NA
TGCAGCGTTGAATCCTGGACAGCAGATACACAGTATTTT CSVESWTADTQYF TRBV29-1 NA TRBJ2-3 NA
TGTGCCATCAGTGAGAGGACCCCCTGGGAGCAGTTCTTC CAISERTPWEQFF TRBV10-3 NA TRBJ2-1 few
TGTGCCAGCAGCCTGGACAGGGAACACTATGGGACCAACGTCCTGACTTTC CASSLDREHYGTNVLTF TRBV6-5 TRBD1 TRBJ2-6 NA
TGCAGTTCTAGCGGGGGAAGCTCCTACGAGCTGTACTTC CSSSGGSSYELYF TRBV20-1 TRBD2 TRBJ2-7 NA
TGTGCCAGCAAAAGAATACAGGGAAATCAGCCCCAGCATTTT CASKRIQGNQPQHF TRBV2 NA TRBJ1-5 NA
TGTGCCAGCAGCTTAGTGTGGTCGAACACCGGGGAGTTGTCTTTT CASSLVWSNTGELSF TRBV11-2 NA TRBJ2-2 NA
TGTGCCACGGGACAGGGTGGGGGCTACATCTTC CATGQGGGYIF TRBV28 TRBD1 TRBJ1-2 once
TGTGCCTGGACTCTCGCCTACTGGATGTACTTC CAWTLAYWMYF TRBV30 NA TRBJ2-7 NA
NA CASSFSGTDTASCFF TRBV12-3/TRBV12-4 NA TRBJ2-2 NA
TGTGCCAGCAGTCTGATTTCGAAGGGTCCGCCCTACGAGCAGTACTTC CASSLISKGPPYEQYF TRBV6-2/TRBV6-3 NA TRBJ2-7 many
TGTGCCAGCAGCTTACCACTAGCGACCACATACAATGAGCATTTCTTC CASSLPLATTYNEHFF TRBV11-1 TRBD2 TRBJ2-1 NA
TGTACCAGCAGCTTAGGTCGTGTGGCAGGGGTGAAGTTCTATGGCTACACCTTC CTSSLGRVAGVKFYGYTF TRBV11-3 NA TRBJ1-2 NA
TGTGGCAGCAGCTTTGCTGGTAGCGCTGAACAGTTCTTC CGSSFAGSAEQFF TRBV11-2 NA TRBJ2-1 NA
TGTGCCAGCACCCCCGTCACCTGGACGGGGAGCTATGGCTACACCTTC CASTPVTWTGSYGYTF TRBV6-5 NA TRBJ1-2 NA
TGTGCTAGCAGTCCGGACAGGGGAATAAATCAGCCCCAGCATTTT CASSPDRGINQPQHF TRBV6-2/TRBV6-3 TRBD1 TRBJ1-5 NA
TGTACCAGCAGCTTAGGAGTCAAAGGGTCTACGGCTTTCTTT CTSSLGVKGSTAFF TRBV7-9 NA TRBJ1-1 NA
TGTGCCAGCAGTTCCCGGACTCCCGGCAAGCAGTTCTTC CASSSRTPGKQFF TRBV6-5 NA TRBJ2-1 medium-sized
TGTGCTAGCAGTTTGCTAGCGGGAGACGTTGAGCAGTTCTTC CASSLLAGDVEQFF TRBV12-3/TRBV12-4 TRBD2 TRBJ2-1 NA
TGCGCCAGCAGCTTGGGGCTGACTAGCGGGAGCGGTGAGCAGTTCTTC CASSLGLTSGSGEQFF TRBV5-1 TRBD2 TRBJ2-1 NA
TGCAGCATTGAGGAGGACAAGATGGGCACTGAAGCTTTCTTT CSIEEDKMGTEAFF TRBV29-1 NA TRBJ1-1 NA
TGTGCCACCAGTGTCCCCCCCGGGACAGGGGGCGAAAATACGCAGTGTTTT CATSVPPGTGGENTQCF TRBV24-1 TRBD1 TRBJ2-3 once
TGTAGCAGCAGTCCAAAGCGGGAGTGGCCCTCTAGGAACTCCTACAATGAGCAGTTCTTC CSSSPKREWPSRNSYNEQFF TRBV6-5 TRBD2 TRBJ2-1 NA
TGTGCCAGCAGTCTCCGACATGGTGGATATGGTATCAATCAGCCCCAGCATTTT CASSLRHGGYGINQPQHF TRBV6-5 NA TRBJ1-5 NA